These 12 T cell receptor beta chains were sequenced from one sample in a study of tumor-infiltrating lymphocytes in primary liver carcinoma. Priming with a constant-region primer yielded TCR beta cDNA from approximately 500 ng total RNA. Three rounds of nested multiplex PCR with slightly modified ARM-PCR produced TCR beta libraries. The study ran its first two PCR rounds for roughly 10 cycles each, using TRBV1-TRBV30 forward primers and a C-beta reverse primer. Using its own MiXCR run on the multiplex PCR reads, TCRdb lists one record per CDR3 protein. The table includes about 120,000 distinct CDR3 sequences, 55% to 75% detected once. Co-extraction yielded RNA and DNA from 20-30 mg of unsorted bulk tissue. The specimen was liver tumor tissue from sampling region 1. The subset is: tumor region T1, superior pole. The receptors stem from a woman in her fifties or sixties with primary liver carcinoma and hepatitis B virus infection.

This rearrangement joins TRBV6-6 to TRBJ1-1; D is possibly TRBD1 (5 bases). CDR1 is MNHNY and CDR2 is SVGAGI in the germline V gene (reference sequence). The V end was cut by 10 bases, the J end by 5 bases, with 26 bases between. CDR3 length equals 16 residues. The CDR3 DNA reads TGTGCCAACTTGCCGGGGCACAGCCCCGTGGGGACTGAAGCTTTCTTT. Translated: CANLPGHSPVGTEAFF.

As to this clonotype: A much larger clone differs from this one at a single base, so this may be a read error. The V gene is TRBV4-2, the J gene TRBJ2-7; 9 bases map to TRBD2. The CDR3 sequence is 16 residues long. Germline CDR1 and CDR2: LGHNA and YNFKEQ. Here the CDR3 DNA reads TGTGCCAGCACCCAAGATCCCGCGGCGGGAGGGTACGAGCAGTACTTC. Encoded protein: CASTQDPAAGGYEQYF.

Regarding this clonotype: The final CDR3 position lacks the conserved phenylalanine or tryptophan, pointing to a likely read error. The J gene is TRBJ1-1, the V gene TRBV7-9; tentatively, D is TRBD1 (6 bases). V lost 4 bases to trimming and J lost 2 bases, with 11 bases between them. This CDR3 region has 14 residues. Germline V gene data show CDR1 as SEHNR and CDR2 as FQNEAQ (reference sequence). Written as DNA, the CDR3 is TGTGCCAGCAGCTCAGGGGCGGCCAACACTGAAGCTTTCCTT. The encoded protein is CASSSGAANTEAFL.

On this clonotype itself: A much larger clone differs from this one at a single base, so this may be a read error. V gene TRBV7-9 combines with J gene TRBJ2-1; TRBD2 agrees at 10 bases. CDR1 and CDR2 from the germline V gene are SEHNR and FQNEAQ (reference sequence). J was trimmed by 3 bases and V by 5 bases; bases with no gene match: 1. The CDR3 loop spans 14 amino acids. CDR3 sequence: CASSRTSGYNEQFF. The CDR3 DNA is TGTGCCAGCAGCAGGACTAGCGGCTACAATGAGCAGTTCTTC. The full variable domain, completed using reference TRBV7-9 and TRBJ2-1, is DTGVSQNPRHKITKRGQNVTFRCDPISEHNRLYWYRQTLGQGPEFLTYFQNEAQLEKSRLLSDRFSAERPKGSFSTLEIQRTEQGDSAMYLCASSRTSGYNEQFFGPGTRLTVL.

Remarks on this clonotype: The junction departs from the called germline gene at one end, perhaps through a read error. The chain uses TRBV28 and TRBJ1-6; D not certain. The CDR3 is made up of 15 amino acids. The germline gives CDR1 MDHEN, CDR2 SYDVKM. CDR3 residues: CVSSLGGLYNSPLHF. CDR3 in DNA: TGTGTCAGCAGTTTGGGAGGGCTTTATAATTCACCCCTCCACTTT.

This clonotype was seen only a few times. The chain uses TRBV28 and TRBJ2-3, with D maybe TRBD2 (6 bases). The CDR3 loop spans 12 amino acids. The V gene's germline CDR1 is MDHEN and CDR2 SYDVKM. V lost 5 bases and J 12 bases, leaving 15 bases between the germline ends. The CDR3 sequence: CASSRLGVSQYF. The CDR3 coding sequence is TGTGCCAGCAGTCGACTAGGGGTCTCTCAGTATTTT.

This clonotype was observed many times. The chain has TRBV12-3 or TRBV12-4 and TRBJ2-3; possibly TRBD1 or TRBD2 for D (5 bases each). This CDR3 has 17 amino acids. V lost 4 bases and J 5 bases, leaving 22 bases between the germline ends. The DNA for the CDR3 is TGTGCCAGCAGTTCCACCCGAGGGACGGCTAGAAGAGATACGCAGTATTTT. Translating gives CASSSTRGTARRDTQYF.

This chain joins TRBV7-8 and TRBJ1-5; no clear D. The germline gives CDR1 SGHVS, CDR2 FQNEAQ. The CDR3 consists of 14 residues. V lost 1 base and J 5 bases, leaving 9 bases between the germline ends. The CDR3 protein is CASSLGHTYQPQHF. CDR3 sequence (DNA): TGTGCCAGCAGCTTAGGACATACTTATCAGCCCCAGCATTTT. Based on the CDR3 plus reference TRBV7-8 and TRBJ1-5, the full variable domain is GAGVSQSPRYKVAKRGQDVALRCDPISGHVSLFWYQQALGQGPEFLTYFQNEAQLDKSGLPSDRFFAERPEGSVSTLKIQRTQQEDSAVYLCASSLGHTYQPQHFGDGTRLSIL.

A remark on this clonotype: With a much larger clone just one base away, this may be a read error. The chain combines TRBV29-1 with TRBJ2-7; possibly TRBD2 for D (6 bases). Trimming stripped 7 bases from V and 7 bases from J, with 14 bases between. Germline lookup yields CDR1 SQVTM and CDR2 ANQGSEA. The CDR3 totals 11 residues. The CDR3 DNA follows: TGCAGCGCCTCGGCAGGGAGGGAGCAGTACTTC. It yields the protein CSASAGREQYF.

As for this clonotype: The conserved closing phenylalanine or tryptophan is absent in this CDR3, likely reflecting a read error. The CDR3 reads CASSLASVEQYL. The CDR3 DNA sequence: TGTGCCAGCAGTTTAGCCTCCGTCGAGCAGTACCTC. This sequence joins TRBV11-2 and TRBJ2-7; D ambiguous. The germline CDR1 and CDR2 sequences are SGHAT and FQNNGV. The CDR3 is 12 amino acids.

The J gene is TRBJ2-1, the V gene TRBV7-9; D call uncertain. Germline CDR1 is SEHNR and CDR2 is FQNEAQ (reference sequence). The CDR3 sequence is 12 residues long. V was shortened by 5 bases and J by 9 bases, with 11 bases between the two germline ends. The CDR3 nucleotides are TGTGCCAGCAGCGCCACGTCCACTGAGCAGTTCTTC. This encodes CASSATSTEQFF. Variable domain in full (rest from reference TRBV7-9 and TRBJ2-1): DTGVSQNPRHKITKRGQNVTFRCDPISEHNRLYWYRQTLGQGPEFLTYFQNEAQLEKSRLLSDRFSAERPKGSFSTLEIQRTEQGDSAMYLCASSATSTEQFFGPGTRLTVL.

A remark on this clonotype: The conserved phenylalanine or tryptophan normally closing the CDR3 is absent here, so this likely arose from a read error. The V gene is TRBV4-1, the J gene TRBJ1-1, with unresolved D. CDR3 length equals 12 residues. The germline V gene has CDR1 MGHRA and CDR2 YSYEKL. The CDR3: CTSSAGNTEAFS. The CDR3 DNA reads as TGCACCAGCAGCGCAGGGAACACTGAAGCTTTCTCT.